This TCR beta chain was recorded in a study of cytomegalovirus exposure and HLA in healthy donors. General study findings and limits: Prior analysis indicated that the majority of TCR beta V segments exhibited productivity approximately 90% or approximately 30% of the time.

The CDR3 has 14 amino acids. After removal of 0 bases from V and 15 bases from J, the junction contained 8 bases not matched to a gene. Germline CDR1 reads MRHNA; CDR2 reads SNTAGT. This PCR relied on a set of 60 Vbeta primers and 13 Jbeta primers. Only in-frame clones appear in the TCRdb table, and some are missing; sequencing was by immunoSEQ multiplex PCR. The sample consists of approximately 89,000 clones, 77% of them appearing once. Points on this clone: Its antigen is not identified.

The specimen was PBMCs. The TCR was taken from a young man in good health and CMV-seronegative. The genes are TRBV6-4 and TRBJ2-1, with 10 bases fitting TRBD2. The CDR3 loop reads CASSDSMLAGARFF. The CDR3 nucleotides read TGTGCCAGCAGTGACTCGATGCTAGCGGGGGCTCGGTTCTTC.